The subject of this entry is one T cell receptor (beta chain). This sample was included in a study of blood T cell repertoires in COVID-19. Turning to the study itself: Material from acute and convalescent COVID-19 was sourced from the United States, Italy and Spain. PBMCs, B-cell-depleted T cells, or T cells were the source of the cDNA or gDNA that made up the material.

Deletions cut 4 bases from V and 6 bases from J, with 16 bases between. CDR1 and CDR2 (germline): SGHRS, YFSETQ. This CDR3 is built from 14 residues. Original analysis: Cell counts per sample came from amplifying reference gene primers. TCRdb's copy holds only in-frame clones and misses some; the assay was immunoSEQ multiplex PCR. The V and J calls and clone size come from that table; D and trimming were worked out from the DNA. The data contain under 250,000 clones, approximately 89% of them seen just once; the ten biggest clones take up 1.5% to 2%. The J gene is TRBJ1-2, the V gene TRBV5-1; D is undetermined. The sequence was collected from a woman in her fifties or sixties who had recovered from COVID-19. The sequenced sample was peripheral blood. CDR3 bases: TGCGCCAGCAGCAACTCTATGGTTCCGGATGGCTACACCTTC. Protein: CASSNSMVPDGYTF.